The TCR beta chain described here comes from a study of T cell repertoires in cytomegalovirus infection. TCRdb independently ran MiXCR on the reads; one entry per CDR3 protein. The sample records hundreds of thousands of distinct CDR3 sequences, 24% being singletons. The CDR3 runs to 18 residues. The V segment lost 0 bases and the J segment 0 bases; nucleotides outside the gene matches: 5. From germline, CDR1 is SGHRS and CDR2 YFSETQ. There are many counts of this clonotype. Sequencing input: CD8+ T cells from PBMCs. The V call is TRBV5-1, the J call TRBJ2-6, with TRBD1 identical over 8 bases. The source is a human donor in good health (CMV status not recorded). Some clones in this sample may be carry-over from other donors' samples. CDR3 amino acids: CASSLADRAISGANVLTF. CDR3 in DNA: TGCGCCAGCAGCTTGGCGGACAGGGCGATCTCTGGGGCCAACGTCCTGACTTTC.